Described below is a single TCR beta chain sequence and its context. The antigen is not known. This entry belongs to a study of cytomegalovirus exposure and HLA in healthy donors. The CDR3 length is 15 residues. V lost 0 bases to trimming and J lost 0 bases; unmatched junction nucleotides: 1. Looked up from germline, CDR1 is SGHTA and CDR2 is FQGNSA. Primers: 60 Vbeta forward and 13 Jbeta reverse. Only in-frame clones appear in the TCRdb table, and some are missing; sequencing was by immunoSEQ multiplex PCR. The data show a few hundred thousand clones, approximately 84% seen once. Study-wide results and caveats: In a later analysis, a genetic analysis reported fewer productive-TCR N-insertions in an Asian-associated ancestry cluster than the cohort average. Confirmation in vitro established that a few CMV-associated chains were specific for CMV antigens.

Sequenced input: PBMCs. V is TRBV7-2 and J is TRBJ2-5; TRBD2 matches 7 bases. This TCR was sampled from a woman between 40 and 55 years old in good health and CMV-seropositive. The CDR3 sequence is CASSLAGGNQETQYF. Here the CDR3 DNA reads TGTGCCAGCAGCTTAGCGGGAGGGAACCAAGAGACCCAGTACTTC. The full variable domain, with the rest looked up from reference TRBV7-2 and TRBJ2-5, is GAGVSQSPSNKVTEKGKDVELRCDPISGHTALYWYRQSLGQGLEFLIYFQGNSAPDKSGLPSDRFSAERTGGSVSTLTIQRTQQEDSAVYLCASSLAGGNQETQYFGPGTRLLVL.